The clone carrying this TCR beta chain has at least ten counts. Its matching antigen is unknown. V trimming: 6 bases; J trimming: 3 bases; junction bases outside the gene matches: 10. This CDR3 comprises 17 residues. Per the germline V gene, CDR1 is DFQATT and CDR2 is SNEGSKA (reference sequence). RNA transcripts yielded amplified TCR beta CDR3 regions. A first-round RT-PCR of the TCR CDR3 used the HTBI primer set. TCRdb reprocessed the multiplex PCR reads via MiXCR and lists one record per CDR3 protein. This table holds about 160,000 distinct CDR3 sequences, roughly 10% found once. This record belongs to a study of T cells in Graves' hyperthyroidism and ophthalmopathy. Overall study context: Peripheral blood was secured at the point of initial diagnosis, before any treatment.

The study's findings and limits: Blood shared most expanded thyroid clonotypes above 0.001.

Blood from later-ophthalmopathy patients was taken at first hyperthyroidism diagnosis. PBMCs were collected from a 10 ml volume of fresh peripheral blood. The chain uses TRBV20-1 and TRBJ2-5; 16 bases fit TRBD2. The source is a woman under 30 with Graves' hyperthyroidism that later progressed to Graves' ophthalmopathy. Sequencing was performed on blood. CDR3 DNA sequence: TGCAGTGCACTGGGACTAGCGGGAGGGCCCTGGGAAGAGACCCAGTACTTC. Its protein is CSALGLAGGPWEETQYF.